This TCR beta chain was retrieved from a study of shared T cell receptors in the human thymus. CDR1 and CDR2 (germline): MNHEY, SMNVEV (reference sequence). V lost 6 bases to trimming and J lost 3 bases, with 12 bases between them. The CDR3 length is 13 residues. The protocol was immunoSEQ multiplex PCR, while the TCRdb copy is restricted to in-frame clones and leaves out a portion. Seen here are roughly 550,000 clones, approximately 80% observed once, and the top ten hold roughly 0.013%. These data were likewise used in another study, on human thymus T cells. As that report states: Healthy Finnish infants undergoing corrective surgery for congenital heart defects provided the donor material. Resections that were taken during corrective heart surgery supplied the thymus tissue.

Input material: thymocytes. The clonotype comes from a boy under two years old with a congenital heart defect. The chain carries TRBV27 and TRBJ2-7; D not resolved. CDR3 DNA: TGTGCCAGCAGCCCGCGGCTTAACTACGAGCAGTACTTC. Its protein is CASSPRLNYEQYF.